The clone carrying this TCR beta chain was found many times. The target antigen is unknown. CDR3 length: 16 residues. CDR1 is KGHDR, CDR2 SFDVKD, per germline. Trimming pared 2 bases from V and 4 bases from J, leaving 14 bases between. The entry originates in a study of CD8+CD57+ T cells in acquired aplastic anemia. Background on the study: The sorted CD4+ and CD8+ cells yielded an average around 3.4 ug of DNA. In CD4+ cells, healthy donors produced an average of roughly 11 million reads.

Profiles of TCR beta VDJ and CDR3 were generated from a genomic DNA template. MiXCR, run by TCRdb on the reads, gives a single entry per CDR3 protein. Altogether 200,000 to 250,000 distinct CDR3 sequences are present, roughly 35% being singletons, with the ten largest covering around 1.1%. Findings of the study overall: Any difference that existed in CD8+ Simpson's diversity between patients and controls was not significant.

Sequencing was performed on sorted CD4+, CD8+, or CD8+CD57+ T cells (not recorded which) from PBMCs. This sequence originates from a human donor in good health, serving as a control. The chain uses TRBV24-1 and TRBJ2-1, with TRBD2 as a possible D gene (5 bases). This chain's CDR3 is CATSDSWRPVYNEQFF. The CDR3 DNA sequence: TGTGCCACCAGTGATTCGTGGAGGCCTGTATACAATGAGCAGTTCTTC.